The 20 T cell receptor beta chains below were found in one sample sequenced in a study of control samples from healthy donors and cancer patients. TCRdb's copy holds only in-frame clones and misses some; the assay was immunoSEQ multiplex PCR. The sample includes 99,000 or so clones, around 82% of them seen just once. Sequencing input: blood. The receptor set was obtained from a woman aged 45-65 years in good health.

The rearrangement joins TRBV7-3 to TRBJ1-1; weak D call: TRBD1 (6 bases). The length of the CDR3 is 14 residues. From germline, CDR1 is SGHTA and CDR2 FQGTGA. Trimming stripped 5 bases from V and 4 bases from J, with 14 bases between. CDR3 loop: CASSVQGIGTEAFF. The CDR3 region has the DNA TGTGCCAGCAGCGTACAGGGTATTGGCACTGAAGCTTTCTTT.

This sequence joins TRBV14 and TRBJ1-1; TRBD1 is a possible D gene (6 bases). CDR3 size: 16 residues. V lost 4 bases to trimming and J lost 1 base, with 16 bases between them. Germline-derived CDR1 and CDR2 are SGHDN and FVKESK. The CDR3 region has the DNA TGTGCCAGCAGCCCGGGGACACCTGTGGCGAACACTGAAGCTTTCTTT. Its protein is CASSPGTPVANTEAFF.

The V gene is TRBV7-3, the J gene TRBJ2-3; 8 bases match TRBD1. V was clipped by 2 bases and J by 1 base; unmatched bases: 2. Germline CDR1 reads SGHTA; CDR2 reads FQGTGA. The CDR3 has 15 amino acids. DNA for the CDR3: TGTGCCAGCAGCTTAGTGGGACAGGGCACAGATACGCAGTATTTT. Its protein product is CASSLVGQGTDTQYF.

In this sample, this clone turned up a few times. V is TRBV19 and J is TRBJ1-1, with D perhaps matching TRBD1 (6 bases). The CDR3 is 11 amino acids. The ends were cut back, 7 bases at V and 6 bases at J, with 9 bases in the middle. Germline CDR1 is LNHDA and CDR2 is SQIVND (reference sequence). In DNA, the CDR3 is TGTGCCAGTAAACAGGGCCCTGAAGCTTTCTTT. Translated, it gives CASKQGPEAFF.

Worth noting for this clone: One end of the junction does not line up with germline, which may come from a read error. The chain carries TRBV12-3 or TRBV12-4 and TRBJ1-2; perhaps TRBD1 as D (5 bases). The CDR3 is 12 residues long. The CDR3 DNA reads TGTGCCAGCAGTTTATGGGGCAGGACTATCAGCTTC. This sequence encodes CASSLWGRTISF.

The CDR3 bases are TGTGCCAGCAGCTTACTAGCGAGGGTGCCCACAGATACGCAGTATTTT. It specifies CASSLLARVPTDTQYF. The V call is TRBV11-2, the J call TRBJ2-3; D perhaps matches TRBD2 (6 bases). V was cut by 2 bases and J by 2 bases, with 14 bases left in between. The V gene's germline CDR1 is SGHAT and CDR2 FQNNGV. This CDR3 region has 16 residues.

The table lists this clone with a count of one. The rearrangement uses TRBV19 and TRBJ1-5; maybe TRBD1 (6 bases). Germline-derived CDR1 and CDR2 are LNHDA and SQIVND (reference sequence). V was clipped by 4 bases and J by 0 bases, with 13 bases between them. This CDR3 region has 16 residues. CDR3 sequence: CASSSGRQVSNQPQHF. CDR3 in DNA: TGTGCCAGTAGTAGCGGGAGACAGGTTAGCAATCAGCCCCAGCATTTT.

This chain joins TRBV7-3 and TRBJ2-3, with 9 bases that match TRBD2. V lost 0 bases, J lost 5 bases, and 3 bases stayed unmatched. The CDR3 runs to 15 residues. Germline V gene data show CDR1 as SGHTA and CDR2 as FQGTGA. The CDR3 is CASSLTPTSGDTQYF. The CDR3 bases are TGTGCCAGCAGCTTAACGCCGACTAGCGGAGATACGCAGTATTTT.

The V call is TRBV24-1, the J call TRBJ2-5, with 9 nucleotides matching TRBD1. Trimming took 7 bases from V and 5 from J; bases not matched to a gene: 7. CDR1 and CDR2 (germline): KGHDR, SFDVKD. CDR3 size: 14 residues. The CDR3 here is CATSPGTGMETQYF. The CDR3 DNA follows: TGTGCCACCAGCCCTGGGACAGGGATGGAGACCCAGTACTTC.

V usage is TRBV2 and J usage is TRBJ2-1, with 10 bases aligning to TRBD2. The CDR3 has 17 residues. From germline, CDR1 is SNHLY and CDR2 FYNNEI. With 4 bases clipped from V and 4 bases from J, the junction kept 10 bases outside the gene matches. This CDR3 reads CASSGSQTSGEYNEQFF. The CDR3 nucleotides are TGTGCCAGCAGTGGATCACAAACTAGCGGGGAATACAATGAGCAGTTCTTC.

The genes are TRBV24-1 and TRBJ1-1; 8 bases are shared with TRBD1. In germline, CDR1 is KGHDR, CDR2 SFDVKD. The CDR3 totals 15 residues. The J segment lost 5 bases and the V segment lost 4 bases, leaving 8 bases of the junction unmatched. The CDR3 loop is CATSDTQGARTEAFF. The CDR3 region has the DNA TGTGCCACCAGTGACACTCAGGGGGCGCGGACTGAAGCTTTCTTT.

This clone was picked up one time. The gene calls are TRBV15 and TRBJ2-3; 7 bases fit TRBD2. The length of the CDR3 is 18 residues. Germline V CDR1 and CDR2: LNHNV, YYDKDF (reference sequence). Trimming removed 0 bases from V and 7 bases from J; junction bases left unmatched: 16. The CDR3, as DNA: TGTGCCACCAGCAGAGATTTATCGGGGGGTCTAAACAGGAATACGCAGTATTTT. It is translated as CATSRDLSGGLNRNTQYF. Based on the CDR3 plus reference TRBV15 and TRBJ2-3, the full variable domain is DAMVIQNPRYQVTQFGKPVTLSCSQTLNHNVMYWYQQKSSQAPKLLFHYYDKDFNNEADTPDNFQSRRPNTSFCFLDIRSPGLGDTAMYLCATSRDLSGGLNRNTQYFGPGTRLTVL.

V usage is TRBV4-2 and J usage is TRBJ2-1; perhaps D is TRBD1 or TRBD2 (7 bases each). This CDR3 is 15 amino acids long. Trimming cost V 3 bases and J 9 bases, with 18 bases left between them. Germline loops: CDR1 LGHNA, CDR2 YNFKEQ. CDR3 in amino acids: CASSQLQRDSGEQFF. CDR3 in DNA: TGTGCCAGCAGCCAGCTCCAGCGGGACAGTGGTGAGCAGTTCTTC.

V usage is TRBV27 and J usage is TRBJ1-3; unclear D gene. Germline CDR1 and CDR2: MNHEY and SMNVEV (reference sequence). CDR3 size: 14 residues. V was clipped by 3 bases and J by 4 bases, with 10 bases between them. The CDR3 protein is CASSLLPLGNTIYF. The CDR3 DNA follows: TGTGCCAGCAGTTTGTTACCGTTGGGAAACACCATATATTTT.

This clone has a count of ten or more. J is TRBJ1-1 and V is TRBV29-1, with D tentatively TRBD1 (5 bases). From germline, CDR1 is SQVTM and CDR2 ANQGSEA. V lost 3 bases, J lost 4 bases, and 15 bases lay in between. This CDR3 comprises 14 residues. Written as DNA, the CDR3 is TGCAGCGTTGAGCAAAGTCAGGGTGGCACTGAAGCTTTCTTT. Protein product: CSVEQSQGGTEAFF.

The chain combines TRBV5-4 with TRBJ1-6; D unresolved. Germline-derived CDR1 and CDR2 are SGHNT and YYREEE (reference sequence). The CDR3 loop spans 14 amino acids. Between the trimmed V and J ends, which lost 1 base and 7 bases, there was a span of 9 bases. The chain's CDR3 is CASSLRAGNSPLHF. As DNA, the CDR3 is TGTGCCAGCAGCTTGAGAGCCGGGAATTCACCCCTCCACTTT.

This clone was found once. The sample has other DNA sequences that encode this CDR3 too. The V gene is TRBV19, the J gene TRBJ1-5, with 8 bases lining up with TRBD1. This CDR3 is 14 amino acids long. Germline CDR1 LNHDA, CDR2 SQIVND (reference sequence). J was trimmed by 2 bases and V by 6 bases; bases with no gene match: 3. DNA for the CDR3: TGTGCCAGTAGCGGGACAGGTGGCAATCAGCCCCAGCATTTT. It specifies CASSGTGGNQPQHF.

The CDR3 DNA is TGTGCCAGCAGCTCCCTCGGCAGCAATCAGCCCCAGCATTTT. This translates into CASSSLGSNQPQHF. V and J are TRBV7-9 and TRBJ1-5; D not resolved. This CDR3 has 14 amino acids. Trimming cost V 4 bases and J 1 base, with 8 bases left between them. Germline assignment: CDR1 SEHNR and CDR2 FQNEAQ (reference sequence).

This chain connects TRBV3-1 (or the pseudogene TRBV3-2) to TRBJ2-5, with TRBD1 identical over 8 bases. With V trimmed by 1 base and J by 4 bases, 11 bases remained unmatched. The V gene's germline CDR1 is LGHDT and CDR2 YNNKEL (reference sequence). The CDR3 loop spans 17 amino acids. The CDR3 loop reads CASSQVVPGGLRETQYF. CDR3 in DNA: TGTGCCAGCAGCCAAGTGGTGCCAGGGGGCCTTCGAGAGACCCAGTACTTC.

This clone was observed once. V gene TRBV5-4 combines with J gene TRBJ1-2; 7 bases agree with TRBD1. Germline V gene lookup returns CDR1 SGHNT and CDR2 YYREEE (reference sequence). V shed 5 bases and J 4 bases; nucleotides not matched to a gene: 11. CDR3 length equals 15 residues. The CDR3 spells CASSEVRQGPYGYTF. The CDR3 nucleotides read TGTGCCAGCAGTGAGGTTCGACAGGGACCCTATGGCTACACCTTC.